Listed below are T cell receptor beta chains from one sample, sequenced in a study of blood T cells in healthy people across ages. In TCRdb, the 5' RACE reads were re-called with MiXCR into one record per CDR3 protein. The table has roughly 700,000 distinct CDR3 sequences, approximately 49% seen once. Sequencing was performed on blood. The receptor source for this set is a woman in her sixties or seventies in good health. Both conserved end residues are part of each CDR3. A D gene is named only where the DNA matches it firmly. Size values are once, few and many counts, or a class for expanded clones, and some rows have none.

v_gene: TRBV2
j_gene: TRBJ1-2
abundance: few
d_gene: -
CDR3nt: TGTGCCAGCAGGAGAGAATCAGGGGATGGCTACACCTTC
CDR3aa: CASRRESGDGYTF

v_gene: TRBV7-2
j_gene: TRBJ2-6
abundance: many
d_gene: -
CDR3nt: TGTGCCAGCAGCTTATTGGCGAACAGGGCCTCAGGGGCCAACGTCCTGACTTTC
CDR3aa: CASSLLANRASGANVLTF

v_gene: TRBV18
j_gene: TRBJ2-1
abundance: -
d_gene: -
CDR3nt: TGTGCCAGCTCACCACCGGTTGGGTACAATGAGCAGTTCTTC
CDR3aa: CASSPPVGYNEQFF

v_gene: TRBV20-1
j_gene: TRBJ2-6
abundance: -
d_gene: -
CDR3nt: TGCAGTGCTAGGCGGGGGGCCAACGTCCTGACTTTC
CDR3aa: CSARRGANVLTF

v_gene: TRBV20-1
j_gene: TRBJ2-7
abundance: few
d_gene: TRBD2
CDR3nt: TGCAGTGCTAGGTCATTAGCGGGAGGGCTCTACGAGCAGTACTTC
CDR3aa: CSARSLAGGLYEQYF

v_gene: TRBV6-1
j_gene: TRBJ2-1
abundance: -
d_gene: TRBD2
CDR3nt: TGTGCCAGCAGCGAAGGGACTAGCGGGAGGATCCTCAATGAGCAGTTCTTC
CDR3aa: CASSEGTSGRILNEQFF

v_gene: TRBV20-1
j_gene: TRBJ2-7
abundance: few
d_gene: -
CDR3nt: TGCAGTGCCCCGAGCGACTCACACTACGAGCAGTACTTC
CDR3aa: CSAPSDSHYEQYF

v_gene: TRBV27
j_gene: TRBJ2-1
abundance: -
d_gene: -
CDR3nt: TGTGCCAGCAGTTCCTACACAGGGACCTACAATGAGCAGTTCTTC
CDR3aa: CASSSYTGTYNEQFF

v_gene: TRBV7-9
j_gene: TRBJ1-2
abundance: -
d_gene: -
CDR3nt: TGTGCCAGCAGCTCAAAGAGCCCAGGGACATCTAACTATGGCTACACCTTC
CDR3aa: CASSSKSPGTSNYGYTF

v_gene: TRBV18
j_gene: TRBJ2-7
abundance: -
d_gene: -
CDR3nt: TGTGCCAGCTCACTCGAGGGCAGAACTCTTTCCTACGAGCAGTACTTC
CDR3aa: CASSLEGRTLSYEQYF

v_gene: TRBV29-1
j_gene: TRBJ1-2
abundance: -
d_gene: -
CDR3nt: TGCAGCGCCTCCGGCTTATTCGAGTATGGCTACACCTTC
CDR3aa: CSASGLFEYGYTF

v_gene: TRBV7-2
j_gene: TRBJ2-1
abundance: -
d_gene: TRBD2
CDR3nt: TGTGCCAGCAGCTTTAGCGGGACCCAAGTGGAGACCCAGTTCTTC
CDR3aa: CASSFSGTQVETQFF

v_gene: TRBV5-1
j_gene: TRBJ2-7
abundance: few
d_gene: -
CDR3nt: TGCGCCAGCACCCCGAGGACGGACAGTCCCTCCCAGTACTTC
CDR3aa: CASTPRTDSPSQYF

v_gene: TRBV20-1
j_gene: TRBJ2-5
abundance: -
d_gene: TRBD2
CDR3nt: TGCAGTGCTAGTGGAGGGACTAGAAGTAACAATGAGCAGTACTTC
CDR3aa: CSASGGTRSNNEQYF

v_gene: TRBV14
j_gene: TRBJ2-7
abundance: few
d_gene: TRBD1
CDR3nt: TGTGCCAGCAGCCGAGAGACAGGGCCATCCCTCCGCGAGCAGTACTTC
CDR3aa: CASSRETGPSLREQYF

v_gene: TRBV20-1
j_gene: TRBJ1-1
abundance: -
d_gene: TRBD1
CDR3nt: TGCAGTGCTAGAGACAGCCAACAGGGGAGTCGGGGAGCTTTCTTT
CDR3aa: CSARDSQQGSRGAFF

v_gene: TRBV24-1
j_gene: TRBJ2-5
abundance: -
d_gene: TRBD1
CDR3nt: TGTGCCACCAGTGATCCTGGACAGGGCCAAGAGACCCAGTACTTC
CDR3aa: CATSDPGQGQETQYF

v_gene: TRBV9
j_gene: TRBJ2-1
abundance: few
d_gene: TRBD2
CDR3nt: TGTGCCAGCAGCCTAAGAGCGGGAGTCAATGAGCAGTTCTTC
CDR3aa: CASSLRAGVNEQFF

v_gene: TRBV7-2
j_gene: TRBJ2-7
abundance: many
d_gene: TRBD2
CDR3nt: TGTGCCAGCAGGCCAGCGGGAGTGGGCGAGCAGTACTTC
CDR3aa: CASRPAGVGEQYF

v_gene: TRBV5-1
j_gene: TRBJ2-3
abundance: -
d_gene: -
CDR3nt: TGCGCCAGCAGTTTCACCCAAGATACGCAGTATTTT
CDR3aa: CASSFTQDTQYF

v_gene: TRBV6-5
j_gene: TRBJ2-2
abundance: -
d_gene: TRBD1
CDR3nt: TGTGCCAGCAGCCTCGGACAGGGATGGACCGGGGAGCTGTTTTTT
CDR3aa: CASSLGQGWTGELFF

v_gene: TRBV7-8
j_gene: TRBJ2-7
abundance: -
d_gene: TRBD2
CDR3nt: TGTGCCAGCAGCTTAGCAACTAGCGGGAGGGGACTCTACGAGCAGTACTTC
CDR3aa: CASSLATSGRGLYEQYF

v_gene: TRBV7-2
j_gene: TRBJ2-1
abundance: many
d_gene: -
CDR3nt: TGTGCCAGCAGTAGACAGGTTACAGTCCCCAATGAGCAGTTCTTC
CDR3aa: CASSRQVTVPNEQFF

v_gene: TRBV15
j_gene: TRBJ2-5
abundance: few
d_gene: -
CDR3nt: TGTGCCACCAGCAGAGATTGGGGCGACCTCAATGAGCAGTACTTC
CDR3aa: CATSRDWGDLNEQYF

v_gene: TRBV3-1
j_gene: TRBJ2-7
abundance: -
d_gene: -
CDR3nt: TGTGCCAGCAGCCAAAACCCCTCGGCAGGGCTGAGCGAGCAGTACTTC
CDR3aa: CASSQNPSAGLSEQYF

v_gene: TRBV20-1
j_gene: TRBJ1-1
abundance: -
d_gene: TRBD1
CDR3nt: TGCAGTGCTTGCCCGGGGGGGACAGTAACTGAAGCTTTCTTT
CDR3aa: CSACPGGTVTEAFF

v_gene: TRBV28
j_gene: TRBJ1-2
abundance: -
d_gene: -
CDR3nt: TGTGCCAGCAGTCCTCCCCAGGACAGAAACTATGGCTACACCTTC
CDR3aa: CASSPPQDRNYGYTF

v_gene: TRBV7-2
j_gene: TRBJ2-7
abundance: -
d_gene: -
CDR3nt: TGTGCCAGCAGCTTAGACAGTAGTGGTTACGAGCAGTACTTC
CDR3aa: CASSLDSSGYEQYF

v_gene: TRBV20-1
j_gene: TRBJ1-4
abundance: -
d_gene: -
CDR3nt: TGCAGTGCTAGGCGCCGGGACACCTTGGGTGAAAAACTGTTTTTT
CDR3aa: CSARRRDTLGEKLFF

v_gene: TRBV12-3/TRBV12-4
j_gene: TRBJ1-1
abundance: -
d_gene: TRBD1
CDR3nt: TGTGCCAGCAGTCCACGACAGGGCCACCCCACCGAAGCTTTCTTT
CDR3aa: CASSPRQGHPTEAFF

v_gene: TRBV28
j_gene: TRBJ1-5
abundance: many
d_gene: TRBD1
CDR3nt: TGTGCCAGCAGTTTAATTGGACAGGGGGATCAGCCCCAGCATTTT
CDR3aa: CASSLIGQGDQPQHF

v_gene: TRBV20-1
j_gene: TRBJ2-1
abundance: -
d_gene: TRBD1
CDR3nt: TGCAGTACCCAGGGGGTCGCCTACAATGAGCAGTTCTTC
CDR3aa: CSTQGVAYNEQFF

v_gene: TRBV3-1
j_gene: TRBJ2-1
abundance: many
d_gene: TRBD1
CDR3nt: TGTGCCAGCAGCCTAAGATCAGCTGGACAGGGTCGGGATGAGCAGTTCTTC
CDR3aa: CASSLRSAGQGRDEQFF

v_gene: TRBV7-2
j_gene: TRBJ1-2
abundance: -
d_gene: TRBD1
CDR3nt: TGTGCCAGCACGGGACAGGGGGCGATTTATGGCTACACCTTC
CDR3aa: CASTGQGAIYGYTF

v_gene: TRBV7-8
j_gene: TRBJ2-5
abundance: few
d_gene: TRBD2
CDR3nt: TGTGCCAGCAGCTTAGGCTCGTCTAGCGGGGAAGAGACCCAGTACTTC
CDR3aa: CASSLGSSSGEETQYF

v_gene: TRBV20-1
j_gene: TRBJ2-3
abundance: once
d_gene: TRBD2
CDR3nt: TGCAGTGCGCCGACCCCTAGCGGGGGGGCAGATACGCAGTATTTT
CDR3aa: CSAPTPSGGADTQYF

v_gene: TRBV29-1
j_gene: TRBJ2-7
abundance: -
d_gene: -
CDR3nt: TGCAGCGTTGCGAGCCAACCCCCCTACGAGCAGTACTTC
CDR3aa: CSVASQPPYEQYF

v_gene: TRBV27
j_gene: TRBJ2-3
abundance: -
d_gene: TRBD1
CDR3nt: TGTGCCAGCAGCAACAGGGGAAGCACAGATACGCAGTATTTT
CDR3aa: CASSNRGSTDTQYF

v_gene: TRBV30
j_gene: TRBJ1-2
abundance: -
d_gene: -
CDR3nt: TGTGCCTGGAGTTCCGGGATCCTAAACTATGGCTACACCTTC
CDR3aa: CAWSSGILNYGYTF

v_gene: TRBV29-1
j_gene: TRBJ2-1
abundance: -
d_gene: -
CDR3nt: TGCAGCGTTGAAAGCCACAACAATGAGCAGTTCTTC
CDR3aa: CSVESHNNEQFF

v_gene: TRBV29-1
j_gene: TRBJ1-1
abundance: few
d_gene: -
CDR3nt: TGCAGCGTTGGGGGACTGATGAACACTGAAGCTTTCTTT
CDR3aa: CSVGGLMNTEAFF

v_gene: TRBV4-3
j_gene: TRBJ1-1
abundance: -
d_gene: -
CDR3nt: TGCGCCAGCAGCCAAGCTAGGGGTTCGGCCGAGGCTTTCTTT
CDR3aa: CASSQARGSAEAFF

v_gene: TRBV6-6
j_gene: TRBJ2-1
abundance: -
d_gene: TRBD2
CDR3nt: TGTGCCAGCAGCCCCGGGGGGGCAGGGGTGGGGCAGTTCTTC
CDR3aa: CASSPGGAGVGQFF

v_gene: TRBV25-1
j_gene: TRBJ2-7
abundance: -
d_gene: -
CDR3nt: TGTGCCAGCAGTCGGTCAGGGTACTACGAGCAGTACTTC
CDR3aa: CASSRSGYYEQYF

v_gene: TRBV27
j_gene: TRBJ2-3
abundance: -
d_gene: -
CDR3nt: TGTGCCAGCAGCGCACTACCGCCAGATACGCAGTATTTT
CDR3aa: CASSALPPDTQYF

v_gene: TRBV4-2
j_gene: TRBJ2-3
abundance: -
d_gene: -
CDR3nt: TGTGCCAGCAGCCAAAGGTCAGCCACAGATACGCAGTATTTT
CDR3aa: CASSQRSATDTQYF

v_gene: TRBV20-1
j_gene: TRBJ2-6
abundance: few
d_gene: -
CDR3nt: TGCAGTGCTAGTTCCCAGACTGGGGCCAACGTCCTGACTTTC
CDR3aa: CSASSQTGANVLTF

v_gene: TRBV5-4
j_gene: TRBJ2-4
abundance: few
d_gene: TRBD2
CDR3nt: TGTGCCAGCAGCTTCGGCGGGAGGGCTGTGGAAAACATTCAGTACTTC
CDR3aa: CASSFGGRAVENIQYF

v_gene: TRBV6-6
j_gene: TRBJ2-1
abundance: -
d_gene: -
CDR3nt: TGTGCCAGCAGCCCACCCGACGGCGGAGAGCAGTTCTTC
CDR3aa: CASSPPDGGEQFF

v_gene: TRBV2
j_gene: TRBJ2-7
abundance: few
d_gene: -
CDR3nt: TGTGCCAGCCAGCTGATTCGGGACAACGAGCAGTACTTC
CDR3aa: CASQLIRDNEQYF

v_gene: TRBV20-1
j_gene: TRBJ2-1
abundance: -
d_gene: -
CDR3nt: TGCAGTGCTAGATGGGCAGGACTCACCCTAACCTACAATGAGCAGTTCTTC
CDR3aa: CSARWAGLTLTYNEQFF

v_gene: TRBV10-3
j_gene: TRBJ2-3
abundance: -
d_gene: -
CDR3nt: TGTGCCATCAGGGCGCCTAGGTCAGATACGCAGTATTTT
CDR3aa: CAIRAPRSDTQYF